Each of the 31 T cell receptor beta chains below was sequenced from the same sample in a study of cytomegalovirus exposure and HLA in healthy donors. PCR used 60 Vbeta primers and 13 Jbeta primers. Clones were sequenced by immunoSEQ multiplex PCR, and TCRdb holds only the in-frame ones, with some missing. Of under 150,000 clones in the sample, around 73% are singletons; the top ten hold 1.3%. The specimen was PBMCs. Receptors originate from a woman between 35 and 50 years old in good health and CMV-seronegative.

The chain couples TRBV6-1 to TRBJ2-7; 9 bases line up with TRBD1. The CDR3 is made up of 16 amino acids. Germline V gene sequence: CDR1 MNHNS, CDR2 SASEGT. V shed 2 bases and J 5 bases; nucleotides not matched to a gene: 10. The CDR3 protein is CASSESMGQGTHEQYV. The CDR3 region has the DNA TGTGCCAGCAGTGAAAGTATGGGACAGGGTACCCACGAGCAGTACGTC.

The chain joins TRBV6-1 to TRBJ2-1; D perhaps matches TRBD1 (5 bases). Trimming cost V 1 base and J 7 bases, with 26 bases left between them. Germline V gene lookup returns CDR1 MNHNS and CDR2 SASEGT. The CDR3 sequence is 19 residues long. In DNA form, the CDR3 reads TGTGCCAGCAGTGAAGACGGCTCGAGGCAGGGCCCCCGTCTTAATGAGCAGTTCTTC. It is translated as CASSEDGSRQGPRLNEQFF.

This clone was recorded only once. This chain uses TRBV6-1 with TRBJ2-5; 12 bases are a match to TRBD2. Per germline, CDR1 MNHNS and CDR2 SASEGT. The CDR3 sequence is 17 residues long. The J segment lost 0 bases and the V segment lost 2 bases, leaving 4 bases of the junction unmatched. The CDR3 reads CASSELGTSGYQETQYF. As DNA, the CDR3 is TGTGCCAGCAGTGAACTAGGGACTAGCGGGTACCAAGAGACCCAGTACTTC.

The chain has TRBV19 and TRBJ1-4; D is perhaps TRBD1 (6 bases). This CDR3 is 16 amino acids long. CDR1 LNHDA and CDR2 SQIVND come from the germline V gene (reference sequence). Trimming removed 3 bases from V and 2 bases from J, with 13 bases in between. The chain's CDR3 is CASSIGQRATNEKLFF. DNA for the CDR3: TGTGCCAGTAGTATCGGACAGCGCGCCACTAATGAAAAACTGTTTTTT.

J is TRBJ2-3 and V is TRBV27; 9 bases align to TRBD1. CDR3 size: 15 residues. Germline lookup yields CDR1 MNHEY and CDR2 SMNVEV (reference sequence). J was trimmed by 5 bases and V by 7 bases; bases with no gene match: 10. CDR3 protein: CASNFNRGRLDTQYF. The CDR3 DNA reads as TGTGCCAGCAACTTCAACAGGGGGCGCTTAGATACGCAGTATTTT.

The CDR3 DNA sequence: TGTGCCAGCAGTATTTTCTCGGGACAGGACGGCTATGGCTACACCTTC. This codes for CASSIFSGQDGYGYTF. V gene TRBV28 combines with J gene TRBJ1-2, with TRBD1 identical over 8 bases. Germline V gives CDR1 MDHEN, CDR2 SYDVKM. The CDR3 extends over 16 amino acids. V shed 5 bases, J shed 4 bases, and the junction held 12 bases outside the gene matches.

With regard to this clone: In the same sample, other DNA sequences code for this CDR3. The J gene is TRBJ1-1, the V gene TRBV27; 10 nucleotides align to TRBD1. V dropped 3 bases and J dropped 5; count of bases not matched to a gene: 3. CDR3 length equals 14 residues. Germline CDR1 reads MNHEY; CDR2 reads SMNVEV (reference sequence). DNA for the CDR3: TGTGCCAGCAGTTTTGGGACAGGGGTTACTGAAGCTTTCTTT. It yields the protein CASSFGTGVTEAFF.

This clone turned up a few times. V usage is TRBV5-1 and J usage is TRBJ1-1, with D possibly matching TRBD1 (6 bases). V lost 0 bases and J 1 base, leaving 10 bases between the germline ends. Germline-derived CDR1 and CDR2 are SGHRS and YFSETQ. The CDR3 is 15 amino acids. The CDR3 reads CASSLGTATNTEAFF. The CDR3 region has the DNA TGCGCCAGCAGCTTGGGGACAGCTACGAACACTGAAGCTTTCTTT. The full variable domain, its missing parts supplied by reference TRBV5-1 and TRBJ1-1, is KAGVTQTPRYLIKTRGQQVTLSCSPISGHRSVSWYQQTPGQGLQFLFEYFSETQRNKGNFPGRFSGRQFSNSRSEMNVSTLELGDSALYLCASSLGTATNTEAFFGQGTRLTVV.

The CDR3 protein is CASSSTLPGNLNEQFF. In DNA, the CDR3 is TGTGCCAGCAGCTCTACGTTACCCGGGAATCTAAATGAGCAGTTCTTC. This chain connects TRBV7-9 to TRBJ2-1; D might be TRBD2 (5 bases). The ends were cut back, 4 bases at V and 7 bases at J, with 20 bases in the middle. This CDR3 is built from 16 residues. CDR1 SEHNR and CDR2 FQNEAQ come from the germline V gene (reference sequence).

The genes are TRBV5-6 and TRBJ1-2, with no clear D. Between the trimmed V and J ends, which lost 2 bases and 0 bases, there was a span of 14 bases. Germline CDR1 SGHDT, CDR2 YYEEEE. This CDR3 has 16 amino acids. The CDR3 region has the DNA TGTGCCAGCAGCTTACGTTCTGGAGCCGCTAACTATGGCTACACCTTC. Translated: CASSLRSGAANYGYTF.

This clone has just a few counts. The chain recombines TRBV5-3 with TRBJ1-2; D is perhaps TRBD1 (6 bases). TRBV5-3 is known as an ORF, though its function is uncertain. This CDR3 is 14 amino acids long. Trimming removed 4 bases at V and 6 bases at J, with 16 bases between. This chain's CDR3 is CARSPGGGTNGYTF. The CDR3 region has the DNA TGTGCCAGAAGCCCGGGGGGAGGGACAAATGGCTACACCTTC.

This clone appeared a single time. The chain couples TRBV7-9 to TRBJ2-1; D call uncertain. The CDR3 is 14 amino acids. The germline V gene has CDR1 SEHNR and CDR2 FQNEAQ (reference sequence). V was pared by 1 base and J by 5 bases, with 9 bases between. In DNA form, the CDR3 reads TGTGCCAGCAGCTTAGACAGCACCCACAATGAGCAGTTCTTC. This codes for CASSLDSTHNEQFF.

This clone was seen more than once but under ten times. The chain couples TRBV9 to TRBJ1-5, with D possibly TRBD1 on 5 matching bases. Trimming shortened V by 0 bases and J by 4 bases, and 11 bases separated the two germline ends. The CDR3 runs to 15 residues. CDR1 SGDLS and CDR2 YYNGEE come from the germline V gene. In nucleotides, the CDR3 is TGTGCCAGCAGCGTAGACGGGGGAAGAAATCAGCCCCAGCATTTT. It specifies CASSVDGGRNQPQHF. The entire variable domain, with the rest obtained from reference TRBV9 and TRBJ1-5, is as follows: DSGVTQTPKHLITATGQRVTLRCSPRSGDLSVYWYQQSLDQGLQFLIQYYNGEERAKGNILERFSAQQFPDLHSELNLSSLELGDSALYFCASSVDGGRNQPQHFGDGTRLSIL.

V and J are TRBV6-5 and TRBJ1-4, with D unclear. Germline CDR1 MNHEY, CDR2 SVGAGI. The CDR3 covers 15 residues. V was clipped by 0 bases and J by 7 bases, with 12 bases between them. The CDR3 protein is CASSYSGINTEKLFF. The CDR3 DNA follows: TGTGCCAGCAGTTACTCCGGGATTAACACTGAAAAACTGTTTTTT.

CDR3 sequence (DNA): TGTGCCAGTAGTACCTCAGGGAACTATGGCTACACCTTC. This codes for CASSTSGNYGYTF. The J gene is TRBJ1-2, the V gene TRBV19; D perhaps matches TRBD1 (5 bases). The CDR3 extends over 13 amino acids. Germline V gene lookup returns CDR1 LNHDA and CDR2 SQIVND (reference sequence). V was cut by 4 bases and J by 2 bases, with 8 bases left in between. Combining the CDR3 with reference TRBV19 and TRBJ1-2 gives the whole variable domain DGGITQSPKYLFRKEGQNVTLSCEQNLNHDAMYWYRQDPGQGLRLIYYSQIVNDFQKGDIAEGYSVSREKKESFPLTVTSAQKNPTAFYLCASSTSGNYGYTFGSGTRLTVV.

The chain combines TRBV28 with TRBJ1-2; tentatively, D is TRBD1 (6 bases). V lost 8 bases and J 8 bases, leaving 15 bases between the germline ends. The CDR3 runs to 12 residues. CDR1 and CDR2 from the germline V gene are MDHEN and SYDVKM. For the CDR3, the DNA is TGTGCCAGCCGCCTGGGGGCTTGGGGCTACACCTTC. Protein sequence: CASRLGAWGYTF.

The rearrangement links TRBV9 to TRBJ2-3, with a weak D call TRBD2 (6 bases). Trimming shortened V by 3 bases and J by 0 bases, and 23 bases separated the two germline ends. The length of the CDR3 is 19 residues. Germline V gene data show CDR1 as SGDLS and CDR2 as YYNGEE. In DNA form, the CDR3 reads TGTGCCAGCAGCGCCTTTTCCGGGGGACTTCCTTCTAGCACAGATACGCAGTATTTT. This gives the protein CASSAFSGGLPSSTDTQYF.

The rearrangement uses TRBV2 and TRBJ2-1; a weak D match, TRBD2 (6 bases). The germline V gene has CDR1 SNHLY and CDR2 FYNNEI. Trimming took 1 base from V and 6 from J, leaving 22 bases between them. This CDR3 is 18 amino acids long. The CDR3 spells CASSEGGEDPWVFNEQFF. Written as DNA, the CDR3 is TGTGCCAGCAGTGAAGGCGGGGAGGACCCCTGGGTTTTCAATGAGCAGTTCTTC.

The chain couples TRBV7-2 to TRBJ2-1; 13 positions match TRBD2. Germline loops: CDR1 SGHTA, CDR2 FQGNSA. The CDR3 is 14 residues long. The V segment lost 6 bases and the J segment 6 bases; nucleotides outside the gene matches: 2. The CDR3 region is CASRLAGGLNEQFF. CDR3 DNA: TGTGCCAGCAGACTAGCGGGGGGGCTCAATGAGCAGTTCTTC.

This clone was counted only a few times. The gene calls are TRBV6-6 and TRBJ2-7; no firm D call. Germline V gene sequence: CDR1 MNHNY, CDR2 SVGAGI (reference sequence). V shed 2 bases and J shed 3 bases, with 8 bases lying between them. The CDR3 runs 13 residues. In DNA form, the CDR3 reads TGTGCCAGCAGTTACGCACCAGGCTACGAGCAGTACGTC. Protein: CASSYAPGYEQYV.

The genes are TRBV2 and TRBJ1-6; a weak D match, TRBD1 (6 bases). The CDR3 contains 15 residues. Looked up from germline, CDR1 is SNHLY and CDR2 is FYNNEI. The V and J ends lost 4 bases and 7 bases respectively, with 14 bases between them. This CDR3 reads CASSGSTGINSPLHF. CDR3 nucleotides: TGTGCCAGCAGTGGGAGTACAGGGATCAATTCACCCCTCCACTTT.

The V gene is TRBV18, the J gene TRBJ1-2; possibly TRBD1 for D (5 bases). V lost 8 bases and J lost 2, with 15 bases in between. The germline V gene encodes CDR1 KGHSH and CDR2 LQKENI. This CDR3 is 14 amino acids long. The CDR3 DNA is TGTGCCAGCCGGGAGGGGAGGGACAACTATGGCTACACCTTC. Its translation is CASREGRDNYGYTF.

The gene calls are TRBV28 and TRBJ1-5; no clear D. V lost 2 bases, J lost 2 bases, and 13 bases lay in between. Germline CDR1 MDHEN, CDR2 SYDVKM. There are 16 residues in the CDR3. Here the CDR3 DNA reads TGTGCCAGCAGTTTAATAAAAGCAGAGGGCAATCAGCCCCAGCATTTT. Its translation is CASSLIKAEGNQPQHF.

This chain uses TRBV7-9 with TRBJ2-5; possibly TRBD2 for D (6 bases). Germline values: CDR1 SEHNR, CDR2 FQNEAQ (reference sequence). The germline V and J ends were trimmed by 2 bases and 0 bases, with 10 bases remaining between them. This CDR3 spans 15 amino acids. CDR3 bases: TGTGCCAGCAGCTTATATGGGGGGAACCAAGAGACCCAGTACTTC. Encoded protein: CASSLYGGNQETQYF.

CDR3 sequence reads: CASSPGDSPFNEKLFF. CDR3 bases: TGCGCCAGCAGCCCAGGGGACAGCCCTTTTAATGAAAAACTGTTTTTT. The chain employs TRBV5-1 and TRBJ1-4; 7 bases map to TRBD1. The CDR3 contains 16 residues. Per the germline V gene, CDR1 is SGHRS and CDR2 is YFSETQ. The J segment lost 4 bases and the V segment lost 4 bases, leaving 10 bases of the junction unmatched.

This clone has more than one count but fewer than ten. This chain connects TRBV5-6 to TRBJ1-4; D is unresolved. Deletions cut 0 bases from V and 0 bases from J, with 3 bases between. The CDR3 runs to 14 residues. Germline lookup yields CDR1 SGHDT and CDR2 YYEEEE. This CDR3 reads CASSLDTTNEKLFF. In DNA, the CDR3 is TGTGCCAGCAGCTTGGATACAACTAATGAAAAACTGTTTTTT.

V gene TRBV29-1 combines with J gene TRBJ2-5, with 8 nucleotides matching TRBD1. This CDR3 region has 14 residues. Germline V CDR1 and CDR2: SQVTM, ANQGSEA. The V segment lost 5 bases and the J segment 2 bases; nucleotides outside the gene matches: 7. The CDR3 coding sequence is TGCAGCGTTACCCGGACAGGGAATCAAGAGACCCAGTACTTC. This translates into CSVTRTGNQETQYF.

The V call is TRBV6-1, the J call TRBJ2-7, with 10 positions matching TRBD1. Trimming removed 2 bases from V and 9 bases from J; junction bases left unmatched: 7. This CDR3 is 14 amino acids long. Germline-derived CDR1 and CDR2 are MNHNS and SASEGT. This chain's CDR3 is CASSESDRGGRQYF. The CDR3 nucleotides are TGTGCCAGCAGTGAATCGGACAGGGGGGGTAGGCAGTACTTC.

DNA of the CDR3: TGCAGCGTCCGGGGTGCTGAAGCTTTCTTT. It codes for CSVRGAEAFF. This chain uses TRBV29-1 with TRBJ1-1; D gene ambiguous. Germline CDR1 SQVTM, CDR2 ANQGSEA. Trimming shortened V by 6 bases and J by 6 bases, and 8 bases separated the two germline ends. CDR3 length: 10 amino acids.

V is TRBV13 and J is TRBJ2-1, with 12 bases lining up with TRBD2. V shed 1 base, J shed 6 bases, and the junction held 4 bases outside the gene matches. Per the germline V gene, CDR1 is PRHDT and CDR2 is FYEKMQ (reference sequence). The CDR3 runs to 16 residues. The CDR3 nucleotides are TGTGCCAGCAGCTTAGATGGACTAGCGGGGATCAATGAGCAGTTCTTC. Residues: CASSLDGLAGINEQFF.

The CDR3 DNA reads as TGTGCCAGCAGTGCGGGGGGGGCGCGGAATAATTCACCCCTCCACTTT. Translation: CASSAGGARNNSPLHF. The rearrangement uses TRBV2 and TRBJ1-6; tentatively, D is TRBD1 (6 bases). Germline-derived CDR1 and CDR2 are SNHLY and FYNNEI. Trimming removed 4 bases from V and 5 bases from J, with 15 bases in between. This CDR3 has 16 amino acids. The full variable domain, in which reference TRBV2 and TRBJ1-6 provide the parts outside the CDR3, is EPEVTQTPSHQVTQMGQEVILRCVPISNHLYFYWYRQILGQKVEFLVSFYNNEISEKSEIFDDQFSVERPDGSNFTLKIRSTKLEDSAMYFCASSAGGARNNSPLHFGNGTRLTVT.